This T cell receptor (beta chain) stems from a study of OX40 agonist ivuxolimab in advanced cancers. The CDR3 has 19 amino acids. Between the trimmed V and J ends, which lost 0 bases and 5 bases, there was a span of 22 bases. Germline CDR1 reads LGHNT; CDR2 reads FRNRAP. Libraries were prepared by immunoSEQ multiplex PCR; TCRdb keeps only in-frame clonotypes and omits some of them. The data hold fewer than 6,000 clones, with approximately 87% observed a single time. The TCR comes from an adult with an advanced solid tumor such as melanoma, head and neck, liver or kidney cancer. The sample here was CD4+ or CD8+ T cells sorted from blood, taken in a trial of the OX40 agonist ivuxolimab. This sequence joins TRBV12-5 and TRBJ2-2, with TRBD2 as a possible D gene (5 bases). CDR3 bases: TGTGCTAGTGGTTTGGTACTTGGTAGCGAGGACCGTATTACCGGGGAGCTGTTTTTT. Its translation: CASGLVLGSEDRITGELFF.